This paragraph reports one TCR beta chain. Its antigen remains unknown. The sample originates from a study of OX40 agonist ivuxolimab in advanced cancers. The germline gives CDR1 SGHKS, CDR2 YYEKEE (reference sequence). The CDR3 has 16 amino acids. Trimming removed 1 base at V and 0 bases at J, with 10 bases between. General observations from the study: Determination of antigen specificity was not performed for the expanded peripheral T cells.

Profiled with immunoSEQ multiplex PCR; TCRdb holds only in-frame clones, not every one. The data contain 65,000 to 95,000 clones, around 91% of them seen just once; the ten biggest clones take up about 0.3%. Sequences were derived from CD4+ or CD8+ T cells sorted from blood, sampled in a trial of the OX40 agonist ivuxolimab. The V gene is TRBV5-5, the J gene TRBJ2-2; D is ambiguous. This clonotype was obtained from an adult with an advanced solid tumor such as melanoma, head and neck, liver or kidney cancer. This chain's CDR3 is CASSLNRNANTGELFF. Written as DNA, the CDR3 is TGTGCCAGCAGCTTGAATAGAAATGCGAACACCGGGGAGCTGTTTTTT.